This TCR beta chain emerged from a study of spatial heterogeneity in lung cancer. Study overall: Among detected sequences, beta-chain ones consistently exceeded alpha-chain ones in number.

This clonotype was found many times. Its matching antigen is unknown. Specified time point: sample taken at primary tumor resection. Frozen PBMC, nontumor lung or tumor provided whole RNA, which was sequenced unsorted. There were 72 donors, all of them untreated patients with early-stage non-small cell lung cancer. V shed 4 bases and J shed 4 bases, with 13 bases lying between them. From germline, CDR1 is SGHTA and CDR2 FQGNSA. The CDR3 extends over 15 amino acids. Overall study findings and caveats: Resection blood, more than follow-up blood, showed ubiquitous expanded tumor TCRs.

Unique molecular identifiers tagged every individual TCR cDNA molecule. TCRdb used MiXCR to reprocess the 5' RACE reads, holding one entry per CDR3 protein. Found here are about 28,000 distinct CDR3 sequences, about 8.8% of them singletons; the top ten hold around 36%. This receptor was obtained from a female donor with early-stage non-small cell lung cancer. The material was PBMCs, obtained at surgery. V is TRBV7-2 and J is TRBJ2-2; D is perhaps TRBD2 (7 bases). The DNA of the CDR3 is TGTGCCAGCAGCTCCGGGGGGCGCGGCACCGGGGAGCTGTTTTTT. Translated, it gives CASSSGGRGTGELFF.